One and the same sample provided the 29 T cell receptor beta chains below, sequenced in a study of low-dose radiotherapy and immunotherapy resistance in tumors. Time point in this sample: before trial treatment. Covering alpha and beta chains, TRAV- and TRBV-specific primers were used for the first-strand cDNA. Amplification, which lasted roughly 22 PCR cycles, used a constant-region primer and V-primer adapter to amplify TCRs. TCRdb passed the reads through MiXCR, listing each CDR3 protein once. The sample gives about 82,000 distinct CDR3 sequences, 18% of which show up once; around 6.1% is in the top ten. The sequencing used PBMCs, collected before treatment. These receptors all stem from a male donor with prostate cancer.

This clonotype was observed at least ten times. The CDR3 protein is CSAGTRDSQHF. The CDR3 nucleotides are TGCAGTGCGGGGACACGCGACTCCCAGCATTTT. The chain links TRBV20-1 to TRBJ1-5; D possibly corresponds to TRBD1 (6 bases). Looked up from germline, CDR1 is DFQATT and CDR2 is SNEGSKA (reference sequence). The CDR3 runs 11 residues. Trimming took 6 bases from V and 11 from J, leaving 14 bases between them.

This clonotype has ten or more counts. Here the CDR3 reads CASSLNRETEAFF. CDR3 sequence (DNA): TGTGCCAGCAGCCTAAACAGGGAAACTGAAGCTTTCTTT. The chain employs TRBV7-3 and TRBJ1-1; D is possibly TRBD1 (6 bases). With 5 bases removed from V and 5 bases from J, the gap between germline ends came to 12 bases. Germline V gives CDR1 SGHTA, CDR2 FQGTGA. The CDR3 consists of 13 residues.

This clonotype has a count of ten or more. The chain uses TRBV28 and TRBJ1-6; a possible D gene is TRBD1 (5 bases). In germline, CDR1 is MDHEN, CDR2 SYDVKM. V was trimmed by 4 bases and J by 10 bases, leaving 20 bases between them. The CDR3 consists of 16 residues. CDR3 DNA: TGTGCCAGCAGTTCTGAGGACTACTGGGGGGGATCACCCCTCCACTTT. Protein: CASSSEDYWGGSPLHF.

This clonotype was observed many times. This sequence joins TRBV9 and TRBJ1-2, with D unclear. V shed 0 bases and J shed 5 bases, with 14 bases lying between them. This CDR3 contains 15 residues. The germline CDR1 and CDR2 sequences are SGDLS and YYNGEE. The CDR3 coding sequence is TGTGCCAGCAGCGTAGAGCTGGGCCTGATTTATGGCTACACCTTC. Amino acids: CASSVELGLIYGYTF.

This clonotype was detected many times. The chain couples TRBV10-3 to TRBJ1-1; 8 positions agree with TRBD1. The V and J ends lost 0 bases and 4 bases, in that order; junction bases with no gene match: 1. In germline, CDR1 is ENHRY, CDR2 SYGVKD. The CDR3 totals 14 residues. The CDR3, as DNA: TGTGCCATCAGTGAGTCGACAGGGGTCACTGAAGCTTTCTTT. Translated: CAISESTGVTEAFF.

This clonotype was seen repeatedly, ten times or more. The DNA for the CDR3 is TGTGCCAGCAAGCTGGGGAACCCCGCCAATGAGCAGTTCTTC. This gives the protein CASKLGNPANEQFF. The chain recombines TRBV27 with TRBJ2-1; no definite D call. Trimming shortened V by 7 bases and J by 6 bases, and 16 bases separated the two germline ends. The CDR3 sequence is 14 residues long. CDR1 is MNHEY, CDR2 SMNVEV, per germline (reference sequence).

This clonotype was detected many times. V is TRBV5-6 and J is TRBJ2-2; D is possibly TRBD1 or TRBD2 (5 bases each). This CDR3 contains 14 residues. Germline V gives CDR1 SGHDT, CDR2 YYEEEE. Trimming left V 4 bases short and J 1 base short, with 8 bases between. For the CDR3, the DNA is TGTGCCAGCAGCCTGAGGGGGAACACCGGGGAGCTGTTTTTT. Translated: CASSLRGNTGELFF.

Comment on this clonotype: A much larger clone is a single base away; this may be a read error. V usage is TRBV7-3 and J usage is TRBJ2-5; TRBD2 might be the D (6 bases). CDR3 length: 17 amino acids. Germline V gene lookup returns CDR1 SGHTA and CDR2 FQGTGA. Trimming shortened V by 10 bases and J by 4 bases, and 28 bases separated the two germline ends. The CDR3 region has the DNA TGTGCCAACAGACCACCTCTAGCGCCCAAAAATGGAGAGACCCAGTACTTC. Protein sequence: CANRPPLAPKNGETQYF.

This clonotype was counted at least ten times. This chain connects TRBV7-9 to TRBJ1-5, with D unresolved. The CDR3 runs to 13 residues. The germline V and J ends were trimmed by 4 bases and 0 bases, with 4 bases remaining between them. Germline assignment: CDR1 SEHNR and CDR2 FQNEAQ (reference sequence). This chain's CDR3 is CASSYYSNQPQHF. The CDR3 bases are TGTGCCAGCAGCTATTATAGCAATCAGCCCCAGCATTTT.

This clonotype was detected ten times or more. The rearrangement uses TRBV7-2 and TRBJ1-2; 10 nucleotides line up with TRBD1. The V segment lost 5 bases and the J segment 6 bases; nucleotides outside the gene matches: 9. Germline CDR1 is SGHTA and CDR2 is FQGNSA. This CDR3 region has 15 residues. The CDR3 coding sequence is TGTGCCAGCAGCCAAAATAGACAGGGGGCGAATGGCTACACCTTC. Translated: CASSQNRQGANGYTF. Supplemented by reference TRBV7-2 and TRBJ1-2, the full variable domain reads GAGVSQSPSNKVTEKGKDVELRCDPISGHTALYWYRQSLGQGLEFLIYFQGNSAPDKSGLPSDRFSAERTGGSVSTLTIQRTQQEDSAVYLCASSQNRQGANGYTFGSGTRLTVV.

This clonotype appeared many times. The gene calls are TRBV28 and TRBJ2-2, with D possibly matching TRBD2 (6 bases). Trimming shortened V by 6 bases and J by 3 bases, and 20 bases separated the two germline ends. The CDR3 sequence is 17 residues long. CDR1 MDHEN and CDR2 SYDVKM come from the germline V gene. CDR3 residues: CASSPPKGTSYTGELFF. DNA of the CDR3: TGTGCCAGCAGCCCACCAAAAGGGACTTCATACACCGGGGAGCTGTTTTTT.

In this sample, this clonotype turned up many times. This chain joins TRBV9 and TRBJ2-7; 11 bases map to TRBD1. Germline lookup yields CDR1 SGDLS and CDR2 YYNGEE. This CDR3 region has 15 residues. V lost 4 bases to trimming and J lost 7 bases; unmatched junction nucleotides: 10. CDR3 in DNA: TGTGCCAGCAGCATATCGGGACAGGGGGTGACAGAGCAGTACTTC. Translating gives CASSISGQGVTEQYF.

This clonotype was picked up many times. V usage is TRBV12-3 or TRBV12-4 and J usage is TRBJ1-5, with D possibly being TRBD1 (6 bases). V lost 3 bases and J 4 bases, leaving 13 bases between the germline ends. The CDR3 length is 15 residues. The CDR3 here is CASSFGQGLNQPQHF. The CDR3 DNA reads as TGTGCCAGCAGTTTCGGGCAGGGGTTGAATCAGCCCCAGCATTTT.

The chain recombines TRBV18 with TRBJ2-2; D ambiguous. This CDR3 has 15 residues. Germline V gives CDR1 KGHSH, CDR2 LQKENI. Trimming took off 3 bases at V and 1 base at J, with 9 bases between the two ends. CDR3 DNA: TGTGCCAGCTCACCTAAACGACAGAACACCGGGGAGCTGTTTTTT. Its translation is CASSPKRQNTGELFF.

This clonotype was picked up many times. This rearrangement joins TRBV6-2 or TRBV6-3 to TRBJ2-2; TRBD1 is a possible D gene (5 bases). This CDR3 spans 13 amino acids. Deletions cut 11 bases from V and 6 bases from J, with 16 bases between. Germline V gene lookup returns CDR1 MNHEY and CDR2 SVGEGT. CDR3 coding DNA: TGTGCCGCCCGAAGGGGTATCGCCGGGGAGCTGTTTTTT. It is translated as CAARRGIAGELFF.

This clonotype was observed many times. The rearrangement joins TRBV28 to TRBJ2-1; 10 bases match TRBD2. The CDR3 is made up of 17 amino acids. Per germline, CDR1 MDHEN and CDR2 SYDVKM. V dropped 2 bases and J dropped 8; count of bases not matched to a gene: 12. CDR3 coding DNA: TGTGCCAGCAGTTTAGGGGACTGGACTAGCGGCTTCCATGAGCAGTTCTTC. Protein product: CASSLGDWTSGFHEQFF.

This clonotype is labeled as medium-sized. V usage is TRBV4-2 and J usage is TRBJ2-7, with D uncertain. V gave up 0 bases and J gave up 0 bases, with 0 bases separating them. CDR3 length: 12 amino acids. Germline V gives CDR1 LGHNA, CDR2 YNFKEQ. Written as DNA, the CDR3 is TGTGCCAGCAGCCAAGACTCCTACGAGCAGTACTTC. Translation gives CASSQDSYEQYF.

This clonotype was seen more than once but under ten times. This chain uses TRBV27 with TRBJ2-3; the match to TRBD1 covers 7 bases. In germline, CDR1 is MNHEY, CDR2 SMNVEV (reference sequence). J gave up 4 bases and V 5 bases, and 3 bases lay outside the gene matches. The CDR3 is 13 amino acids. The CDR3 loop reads CASSAQGADTQYF. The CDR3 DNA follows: TGTGCCAGCAGTGCTCAGGGGGCAGATACGCAGTATTTT.

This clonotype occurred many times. CDR3 loop: CASSLSNPRQNYGYTF. CDR3 DNA sequence: TGTGCCAGCAGCCTATCGAACCCCCGACAGAACTATGGCTACACCTTC. The V and J genes are TRBV7-2 and TRBJ1-2; D is perhaps TRBD1 (5 bases). This CDR3 spans 16 amino acids. Per the germline V gene, CDR1 is SGHTA and CDR2 is FQGNSA. The V and J ends lost 5 bases and 2 bases respectively, with 18 bases between them. Full variable domain (outside the CDR3, taken from reference TRBV7-2 and TRBJ1-2): GAGVSQSPSNKVTEKGKDVELRCDPISGHTALYWYRQSLGQGLEFLIYFQGNSAPDKSGLPSDRFSAERTGGSVSTLTIQRTQQEDSAVYLCASSLSNPRQNYGYTFGSGTRLTVV.

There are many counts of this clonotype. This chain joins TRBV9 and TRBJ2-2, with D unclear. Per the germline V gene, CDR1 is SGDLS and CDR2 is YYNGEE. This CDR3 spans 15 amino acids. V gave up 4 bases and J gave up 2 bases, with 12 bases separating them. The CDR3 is CASSLNPGNTGELFF. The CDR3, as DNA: TGTGCCAGCAGCCTAAATCCAGGCAACACCGGGGAGCTGTTTTTT.

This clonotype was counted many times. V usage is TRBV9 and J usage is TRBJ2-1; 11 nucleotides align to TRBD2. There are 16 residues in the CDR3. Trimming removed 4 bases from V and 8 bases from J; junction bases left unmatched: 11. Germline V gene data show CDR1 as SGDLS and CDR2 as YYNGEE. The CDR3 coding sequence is TGTGCCAGCAGCCCCAGCGGTCTAGCGGGAGGCTATGAGCAGTTCTTC. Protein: CASSPSGLAGGYEQFF.

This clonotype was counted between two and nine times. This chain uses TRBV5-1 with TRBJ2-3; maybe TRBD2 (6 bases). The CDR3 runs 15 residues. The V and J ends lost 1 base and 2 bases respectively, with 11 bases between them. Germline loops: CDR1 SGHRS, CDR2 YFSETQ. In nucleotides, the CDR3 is TGCGCCAGCAGCTTGTCTAGCGAAAACACAGATACGCAGTATTTT. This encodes CASSLSSENTDTQYF. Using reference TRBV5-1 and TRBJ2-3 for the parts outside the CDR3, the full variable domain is KAGVTQTPRYLIKTRGQQVTLSCSPISGHRSVSWYQQTPGQGLQFLFEYFSETQRNKGNFPGRFSGRQFSNSRSEMNVSTLELGDSALYLCASSLSSENTDTQYFGPGTRLTVL.

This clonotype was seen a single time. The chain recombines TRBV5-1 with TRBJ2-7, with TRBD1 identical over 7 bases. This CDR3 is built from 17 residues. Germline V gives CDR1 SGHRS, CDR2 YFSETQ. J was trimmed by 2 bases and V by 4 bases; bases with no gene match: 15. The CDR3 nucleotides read TGCGCCAGCAGCCCCACCACAGGGGCGAAAAGAACCTACGAGCAGTACTTC. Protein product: CASSPTTGAKRTYEQYF. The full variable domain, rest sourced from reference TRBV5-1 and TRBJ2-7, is KAGVTQTPRYLIKTRGQQVTLSCSPISGHRSVSWYQQTPGQGLQFLFEYFSETQRNKGNFPGRFSGRQFSNSRSEMNVSTLELGDSALYLCASSPTTGAKRTYEQYFGPGTRLTVT.

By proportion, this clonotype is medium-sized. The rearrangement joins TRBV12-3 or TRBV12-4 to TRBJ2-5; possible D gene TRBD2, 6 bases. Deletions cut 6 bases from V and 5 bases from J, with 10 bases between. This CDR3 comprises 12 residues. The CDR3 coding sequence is TGTGCCAGCAGCACTAGCCGGGAGACCCAGTACTTC. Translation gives CASSTSRETQYF.

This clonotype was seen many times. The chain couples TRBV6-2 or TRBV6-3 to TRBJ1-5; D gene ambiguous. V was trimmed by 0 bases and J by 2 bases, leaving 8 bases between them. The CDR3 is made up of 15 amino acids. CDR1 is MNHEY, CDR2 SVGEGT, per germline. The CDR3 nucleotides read TGTGCCAGCAGTTACTCATACATGGGCAATCAGCCCCAGCATTTT. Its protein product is CASSYSYMGNQPQHF.

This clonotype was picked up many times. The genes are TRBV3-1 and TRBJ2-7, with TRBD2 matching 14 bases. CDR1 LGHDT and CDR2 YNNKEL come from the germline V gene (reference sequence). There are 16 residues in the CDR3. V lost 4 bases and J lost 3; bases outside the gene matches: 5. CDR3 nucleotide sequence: TGTGCCAGCAGCCCAGGGACTAGCGGGAGTATCTACGAGCAGTACTTC. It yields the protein CASSPGTSGSIYEQYF.

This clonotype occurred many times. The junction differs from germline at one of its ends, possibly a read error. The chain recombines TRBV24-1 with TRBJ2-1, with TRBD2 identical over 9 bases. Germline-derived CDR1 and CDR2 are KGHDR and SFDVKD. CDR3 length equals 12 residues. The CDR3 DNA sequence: TGTGCCACCAGTGACCCGCAGCGGGGGGCCATCTTC. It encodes CATSDPQRGAIF.

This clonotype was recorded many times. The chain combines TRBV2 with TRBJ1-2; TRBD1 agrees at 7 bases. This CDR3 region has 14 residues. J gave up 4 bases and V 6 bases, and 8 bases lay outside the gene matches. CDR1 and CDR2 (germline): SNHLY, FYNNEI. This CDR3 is CASREQGISYGYTF. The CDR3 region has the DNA TGTGCCAGCAGGGAACAGGGGATTTCCTATGGCTACACCTTC.

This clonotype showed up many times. The CDR3: CSADPGRSGGYTF. In DNA form, the CDR3 reads TGCAGCGCCGACCCGGGCAGGAGCGGCGGCTACACCTTC. V and J are TRBV29-1 and TRBJ1-2; D remains unclear. Germline V gene lookup returns CDR1 SQVTM and CDR2 ANQGSEA. The CDR3 is made up of 13 amino acids. Deletions cut 7 bases from V and 8 bases from J, with 20 bases between.